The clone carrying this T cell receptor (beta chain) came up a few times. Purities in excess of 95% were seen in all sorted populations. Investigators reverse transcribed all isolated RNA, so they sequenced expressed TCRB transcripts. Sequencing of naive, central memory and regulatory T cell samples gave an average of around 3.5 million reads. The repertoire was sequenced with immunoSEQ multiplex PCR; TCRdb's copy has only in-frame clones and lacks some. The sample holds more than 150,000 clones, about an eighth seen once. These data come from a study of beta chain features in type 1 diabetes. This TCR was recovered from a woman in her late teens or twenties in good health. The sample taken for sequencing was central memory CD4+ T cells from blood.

CDR3 region: CASSLGLPRNNEQFF. The CDR3 nucleotides are TGTGCCAGCAGCTTGGGGCTACCCCGAAACAATGAGCAGTTCTTC. The rearrangement joins TRBV7-3 to TRBJ2-1; tentative D call: TRBD1 (5 bases). Trimming removed 3 bases at V and 5 bases at J, with 14 bases between. The germline V gene has CDR1 SGHTA and CDR2 FQGTGA. This CDR3 has 15 amino acids.